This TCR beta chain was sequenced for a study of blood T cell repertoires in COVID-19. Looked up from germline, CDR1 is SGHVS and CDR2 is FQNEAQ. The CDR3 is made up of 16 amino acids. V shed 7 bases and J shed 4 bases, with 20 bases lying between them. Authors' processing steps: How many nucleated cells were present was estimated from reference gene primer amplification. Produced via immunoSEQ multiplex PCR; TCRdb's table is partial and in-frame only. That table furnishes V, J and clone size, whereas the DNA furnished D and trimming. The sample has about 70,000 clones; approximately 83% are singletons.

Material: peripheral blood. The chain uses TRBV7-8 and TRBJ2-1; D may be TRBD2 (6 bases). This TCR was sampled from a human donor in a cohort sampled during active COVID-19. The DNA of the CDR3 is TGTGCCAGCACCACCCGGTCGGACTATACTTACAATGAGCAGTTCTTC. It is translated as CASTTRSDYTYNEQFF.